The clone carrying this T cell receptor beta chain was counted only a few times. The antigen remains unidentified. This entry comes from a study of T cells after yellow fever vaccination. Whole-study context: SMART-Seq v4 Ultra Low Input served to prepare low-cell-number fractions. Study-level findings and limits: Reappearance after the booster was seen for most primary-vaccination clones, at 95% to 97% CD4 and 88% CD8. Across the CD4 and CD8 compartments, a small share of clonotypes was present in both. Abundant clonotypes from the bulk population could get into FACS-sorted repertoires as contaminants.

The germline CDR1 and CDR2 sequences are SQVTM and ANQGSEA. This CDR3 is built from 11 residues. With 8 bases removed from V and 4 bases from J, the gap between germline ends came to 9 bases. A single record per CDR3 protein comes from TCRdb applying MiXCR to the 5' RACE reads. The data hold around 610,000 distinct CDR3 sequences, with 13% observed a single time. The V and J genes are TRBV29-1 and TRBJ2-1, with no clear D. The sequencing here drew on PBMCs, taken on the day of the yellow fever booster vaccination. This TCR derives from a man aged 25 to 40 who received the YFV17D yellow fever vaccine. The CDR3 is CSYIWYNEQFF. Written as DNA, the CDR3 is TGCAGCTATATCTGGTACAATGAGCAGTTCTTC.